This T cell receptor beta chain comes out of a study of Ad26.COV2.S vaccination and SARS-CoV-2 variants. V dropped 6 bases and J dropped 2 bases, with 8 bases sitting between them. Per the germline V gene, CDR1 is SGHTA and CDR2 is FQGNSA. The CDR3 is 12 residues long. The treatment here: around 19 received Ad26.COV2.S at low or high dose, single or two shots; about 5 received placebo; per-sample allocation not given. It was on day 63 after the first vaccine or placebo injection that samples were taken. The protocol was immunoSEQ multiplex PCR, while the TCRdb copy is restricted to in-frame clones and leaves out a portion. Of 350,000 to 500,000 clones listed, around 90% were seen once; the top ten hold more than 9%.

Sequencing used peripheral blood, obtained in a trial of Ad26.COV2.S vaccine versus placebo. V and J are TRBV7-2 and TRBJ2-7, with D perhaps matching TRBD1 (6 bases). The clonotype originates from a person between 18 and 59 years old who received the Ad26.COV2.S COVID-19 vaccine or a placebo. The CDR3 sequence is CASRTGTYEQYF. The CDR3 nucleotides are TGTGCCAGCAGGACAGGAACCTACGAGCAGTACTTC.